A single sample gave rise to the 15 T cell receptor beta chains below, sequenced in a study of blood T cell repertoires in COVID-19. Clones were read by immunoSEQ multiplex PCR, and TCRdb kept only the in-frame ones, dropping some. The sample lists over 90,000 clones; over 65% were seen once. The material sequenced was peripheral blood. All receptors come from a human donor in a cohort sampled during active COVID-19.

In this sample, this clone turned up once. The rearrangement links TRBV10-3 to TRBJ1-1; D not resolved. The germline V gene encodes CDR1 ENHRY and CDR2 SYGVKD. V lost 7 bases to trimming and J lost 4 bases, with 13 bases between them. This CDR3 comprises 13 residues. As DNA, the CDR3 is TGTGCCATCACCGGTTCGAGGTCCACTGAAGCTTTCTTT. This codes for CAITGSRSTEAFF.

The rearrangement links TRBV5-5 to TRBJ1-2, with 8 bases matching TRBD1. The germline V gene encodes CDR1 SGHKS and CDR2 YYEKEE (reference sequence). The CDR3 extends over 14 amino acids. Unmatched junction bases numbered 10, after V lost 4 bases and J lost 8 bases. CDR3 loop: CASSPPDRVGGYTF. Here the CDR3 DNA reads TGTGCCAGCAGCCCCCCGGACAGGGTGGGCGGCTACACCTTC.

The gene calls are TRBV5-1 and TRBJ2-2; the D gene is possibly TRBD2 (7 bases). The CDR3 sequence is 16 residues long. Germline V gene sequence: CDR1 SGHRS, CDR2 YFSETQ. Trimming removed 1 base from V and 4 bases from J, with 14 bases in between. The CDR3: CASSLRGGGVTGELFF. For the CDR3, the DNA is TGCGCCAGCAGCTTGAGGGGCGGGGGCGTCACCGGGGAGCTGTTTTTT.

The chain has TRBV6-2 or TRBV6-3 and TRBJ2-1; TRBD1 agrees at 11 bases. Germline V gene lookup returns CDR1 MNHEY and CDR2 SVGEGT. This CDR3 has 18 residues. Trimming cost V 5 bases and J 3 bases; bases outside gene matches: 12. CDR3 bases: TGTGCCAGCAGTGACCGGACAGGGGGCGCGAGAATCTACAATGAGCAGTTCTTC. Protein product: CASSDRTGGARIYNEQFF.

This clone was counted a single time. This rearrangement joins TRBV5-1 to TRBJ2-5, with D possibly matching TRBD2 (6 bases). The V gene's germline CDR1 is SGHRS and CDR2 YFSETQ. Trimming shortened V by 1 base and J by 4 bases, and 14 bases separated the two germline ends. The CDR3 extends over 15 amino acids. The CDR3 is CASSLLPGVRETQYF. CDR3 sequence (DNA): TGCGCCAGCAGCTTGCTTCCGGGGGTTCGAGAGACCCAGTACTTC.

This chain uses TRBV13 with TRBJ2-7, with D perhaps TRBD1 (6 bases). This CDR3 region has 15 residues. Germline CDR1 and CDR2: PRHDT and FYEKMQ (reference sequence). V lost 6 bases, J lost 7 bases, and 22 bases lay in between. The CDR3 region has the DNA TGTGCCAGCAGGTTTGGACAGAATGTCTACGAGGAGCAGTACTTC. Amino acid sequence: CASRFGQNVYEEQYF.

The chain is built from TRBV5-5 and TRBJ2-4; D is undetermined. Per germline, CDR1 SGHKS and CDR2 YYEKEE (reference sequence). This CDR3 is 13 amino acids long. Trimming cost V 0 bases and J 8 bases, with 9 bases left between them. CDR3 in DNA: TGTGCCAGCAGCTTGGCCGGCGGCGACATTCAGTACTTC. Its translation is CASSLAGGDIQYF.

The chain joins TRBV15 to TRBJ2-7; TRBD1 is a possible D gene (5 bases). V was cut by 0 bases and J by 3 bases, with 12 bases left in between. The germline CDR1 and CDR2 sequences are LNHNV and YYDKDF (reference sequence). This CDR3 has 15 residues. The CDR3 sequence: CATSRDLADSYEQYF. The CDR3 DNA sequence: TGTGCCACCAGCAGAGATTTAGCAGACAGCTACGAGCAGTACTTC.

This chain links TRBV18 with TRBJ2-7; TRBD1 aligns across 8 bases. Trimming took 5 bases from V and 0 from J; bases not matched to a gene: 3. The CDR3 is made up of 14 amino acids. The V gene's germline CDR1 is KGHSH and CDR2 LQKENI. The CDR3, as DNA: TGTGCCAGCTCAAACAGGGGGTCCTCCTACGAGCAGTACTTC. This translates into CASSNRGSSYEQYF.

V and J are TRBV2 and TRBJ2-1, with 10 nucleotides matching TRBD2. Germline trimming cut 10 bases from V and 7 bases from J; bases unmatched to any gene: 13. CDR3 length: 15 amino acids. Germline V gene data show CDR1 as SNHLY and CDR2 as FYNNEI. The CDR3 loop is CATTTSGGASNEQFF. The CDR3 nucleotides read TGTGCCACCACCACCAGCGGGGGGGCCTCGAATGAGCAGTTCTTC. Full variable domain (outside the CDR3, taken from reference TRBV2 and TRBJ2-1): EPEVTQTPSHQVTQMGQEVILRCVPISNHLYFYWYRQILGQKVEFLVSFYNNEISEKSEIFDDQFSVERPDGSNFTLKIRSTKLEDSAMYFCATTTSGGASNEQFFGPGTRLTVL.

The CDR3 nucleotides are TGTGCCAGCAGCAAAGTTTTGTGCAGGCTCGGGGAAACCTTC. Translation gives CASSKVLCRLGETF. The rearrangement links TRBV21-1 to TRBJ1-2. TRBV21-1 is flagged as a pseudogene. This CDR3 spans 14 amino acids.

This clone was recorded only once. This chain uses TRBV4-1 with TRBJ2-3, with a tentative D call TRBD2 (5 bases). Germline CDR1 and CDR2: MGHRA and YSYEKL. This CDR3 contains 14 residues. V dropped 3 bases and J dropped 2 bases, with 9 bases sitting between them. The CDR3 loop is CASSHPGSTDTQYF. The CDR3, as DNA: TGCGCCAGCAGCCACCCGGGGTCCACAGATACGCAGTATTTT.

The V gene is TRBV5-5, the J gene TRBJ2-2; D remains unclear. The length of the CDR3 is 16 residues. V was cut by 2 bases and J by 3 bases, with 14 bases left in between. Per the germline V gene, CDR1 is SGHKS and CDR2 is YYEKEE (reference sequence). CDR3 bases: TGTGCCAGCAGCTTCACCCCACACCGGGACACCGGGGAGCTGTTTTTT. Its translation: CASSFTPHRDTGELFF.

The chain carries TRBV7-3 and TRBJ2-1; 12 bases are a match to TRBD1. The CDR3 is 18 residues long. V lost 2 bases to trimming and J lost 7 bases; unmatched junction nucleotides: 12. Germline V CDR1 and CDR2: SGHTA, FQGTGA. The CDR3: CASSLGRWGQGARNEQFF. CDR3 nucleotides: TGTGCCAGCAGCTTAGGCCGTTGGGGACAGGGGGCAAGGAATGAGCAGTTCTTC.

The V and J genes are TRBV7-2 and TRBJ1-6; D remains unclear. Trimming shortened V by 5 bases and J by 8 bases, and 13 bases separated the two germline ends. The CDR3 extends over 14 amino acids. The V gene's germline CDR1 is SGHTA and CDR2 FQGNSA. CDR3 nucleotides: TGTGCCAGCAGCGCCGGCAGGTGGGATTCACCCCTCCACTTT. Its protein product is CASSAGRWDSPLHF.